The 23 T cell receptor beta chains below all came from one sample that was sequenced in a study of blood T cell repertoires in COVID-19. TCRdb's copy holds only in-frame clones and misses some; the assay was immunoSEQ multiplex PCR. The profile shows hundreds of thousands of clones, 75% to 90% of them singletons. Input material: peripheral blood. These receptor sequences come from a woman aged 25 to 39 with acute or convalescent COVID-19.

This chain connects TRBV21-1 to TRBJ2-7; the DNA was not used to check the table's D call, TRBD1. TRBV21-1 is shown as a pseudogene. This CDR3 contains 15 residues. CDR3 region: CASSNPRRDSYEQYF. As DNA, the CDR3 is TGTGCCAGCAGCAACCCCCGGAGGGACAGCTACGAGCAGTACTTC.

The chain links TRBV13 to TRBJ2-2, with a weak D call TRBD1 (5 bases). This CDR3 spans 14 amino acids. CDR1 is PRHDT, CDR2 FYEKMQ, per germline (reference sequence). Trimming pared 6 bases from V and 1 base from J, leaving 9 bases between. The CDR3 DNA reads TGTGCCAGCAGTCCAACAGGGAACACCGGGGAGCTGTTTTTT. Translation gives CASSPTGNTGELFF.

This chain uses TRBV6-5 with TRBJ2-3; perhaps TRBD1 as D (5 bases). Per the germline V gene, CDR1 is MNHEY and CDR2 is SVGAGI. V was trimmed by 6 bases and J by 5 bases, leaving 15 bases between them. The CDR3 runs to 14 residues. CDR3 DNA: TGTGCCAGCAGCCTATCGACAGCACGAGATACGCAGTATTTT. It is translated as CASSLSTARDTQYF.

This clone came up once. The genes are TRBV29-1 and TRBJ2-5, with 11 positions matching TRBD2. V lost 3 bases, J lost 5 bases, and 8 bases stayed unmatched. Germline CDR1 is SQVTM and CDR2 is ANQGSEA. The CDR3 is 15 amino acids. The CDR3 DNA sequence: TGCAGCGTTGATTCACTAGCGGGGGTGGCGGAGACCCAGTACTTC. This sequence encodes CSVDSLAGVAETQYF.

The chain uses TRBV30 and TRBJ1-2, with D uncertain. CDR3 length: 12 residues. CDR1 and CDR2 from the germline V gene are GTSNPN and SVGIG (reference sequence). The germline V and J ends were trimmed by 8 bases and 8 bases, with 18 bases remaining between them. This CDR3 reads CAMEVTGGGYTF. The CDR3 nucleotides read TGTGCCATGGAGGTCACGGGTGGAGGCTACACCTTC.

In nucleotides, the CDR3 is TGTGCCAGCAGTCGGGGGTCGAACACCGGGGAGCTGTTTTTT. Translated: CASSRGSNTGELFF. The chain combines TRBV6-5 with TRBJ2-2; D may be TRBD2 (6 bases). There are 14 residues in the CDR3. With 5 bases removed from V and 0 bases from J, the gap between germline ends came to 7 bases. Germline values: CDR1 MNHEY, CDR2 SVGAGI.

The J gene is TRBJ1-2, the V gene TRBV29-1; 7 bases align to TRBD1. The CDR3 runs to 13 residues. V was clipped by 4 bases and J by 4 bases; unmatched bases: 6. Per germline, CDR1 SQVTM and CDR2 ANQGSEA. In nucleotides, the CDR3 is TGCAGCGTTGCCGTACAGGGGTTCTATGGCTACACCTTC. Protein product: CSVAVQGFYGYTF.

The chain employs TRBV29-1 and TRBJ2-5; 7 bases are a match to TRBD1. Germline CDR1 SQVTM, CDR2 ANQGSEA. The junction had 6 bases not matched to a gene; V was cut back by 3 bases and J by 5 bases. This CDR3 contains 13 residues. Here the CDR3 DNA reads TGCAGCGTTGACAACAGGGGAGCGGAGACCCAGTACTTC. Its translation is CSVDNRGAETQYF.

The chain has TRBV6-5 and TRBJ2-1; 15 bases agree with TRBD2. Germline V CDR1 and CDR2: MNHEY, SVGAGI. CDR3 length: 15 amino acids. Germline trimming cut 4 bases from V and 6 bases from J; bases unmatched to any gene: 1. CDR3 region: CASSSGLAGGNEQFF. CDR3 bases: TGTGCCAGCAGTTCGGGACTAGCGGGGGGCAATGAGCAGTTCTTC.

The gene calls are TRBV25-1 and TRBJ2-7; the D gene is possibly TRBD2 (6 bases). The CDR3 is made up of 12 amino acids. Germline CDR1 reads MGHDK; CDR2 reads SYGVNS. Between the trimmed V and J ends, which lost 8 bases and 3 bases, there was a span of 11 bases. The CDR3 region is CASGGPGYEQYF. The DNA of the CDR3 is TGTGCCAGCGGAGGGCCAGGCTACGAGCAGTACTTC.

As to this clone: One junction end disagrees with the germline gene, perhaps due to a read error. The V gene is TRBV11-2, the J gene TRBJ2-2; 7 bases map to TRBD1. CDR1 is SGHAT, CDR2 FQNNGV, per germline. The CDR3 length is 13 residues. This chain's CDR3 is CASSLDRAGELFF. The CDR3, as DNA: TGTGCCAGCAGCCTAGACAGGGCCGGGGAGCTGTTTTTT.

For this clone: Other DNA sequences in this specimen translate into the identical CDR3. The chain is built from TRBV3-1 (or the pseudogene TRBV3-2) and TRBJ2-2; D unclear. Trimming shortened V by 4 bases and J by 2 bases, and 5 bases separated the two germline ends. Germline V gene lookup returns CDR1 LGHDT and CDR2 YNNKEL (reference sequence). There are 13 residues in the CDR3. The CDR3 region is CASSPLNTGELFF. The CDR3 bases are TGTGCCAGCAGCCCTTTAAACACCGGGGAGCTGTTTTTT.

This chain joins TRBV11-2 and TRBJ2-5; 8 bases are a match to TRBD2. The CDR3 consists of 15 residues. Germline CDR1 is SGHAT and CDR2 is FQNNGV. The V segment lost 5 bases and the J segment 4 bases; nucleotides outside the gene matches: 9. The CDR3 nucleotides are TGTGCCAGCAGCCGCCGGGGGGGCTGGGGAGAGACCCAGTACTTC. Its protein product is CASSRRGGWGETQYF. Full variable domain (rest looked up from reference TRBV11-2 and TRBJ2-5): EAGVAQSPRYKIIEKRQSVAFWCNPISGHATLYWYQQILGQGPKLLIQFQNNGVVDDSQLPKDRFSAERLKGVDSTLKIQPAKLEDSAVYLCASSRRGGWGETQYFGPGTRLLVL.

The gene calls are TRBV9 and TRBJ2-7, with TRBD1 matching over 9 bases. V was pared by 3 bases and J by 1 base, with 5 bases of the junction left unmatched. From germline, CDR1 is SGDLS and CDR2 YYNGEE. This CDR3 contains 15 residues. This CDR3 is CASSANRGPSYEQYF. CDR3 bases: TGTGCCAGCAGCGCCAACAGGGGGCCTTCCTACGAGCAGTACTTC.

This clone was seen once. The gene calls are TRBV6-1 and TRBJ2-3; TRBD1 matches 8 bases. V was pared by 0 bases and J by 2 bases, with 7 bases of the junction left unmatched. CDR1 is MNHNS, CDR2 SASEGT, per germline. This CDR3 has 17 residues. The DNA for the CDR3 is TGTGCCAGCAGTGAAGCGCTTGGGGACAGGACCACAGATACGCAGTATTTT. This translates into CASSEALGDRTTDTQYF.

CDR3 sequence: CASSLRGLADNEQFF. CDR3 DNA sequence: TGTGCCAGCAGCTTAAGGGGACTAGCGGACAATGAGCAGTTCTTC. V is TRBV7-3 and J is TRBJ2-1, with TRBD2 matching over 11 bases. CDR3 size: 15 residues. Germline CDR1 is SGHTA and CDR2 is FQGTGA. Losses at the gene ends were 1 base for V and 5 bases for J; bases not matched to a gene: 1.

V usage is TRBV5-4 and J usage is TRBJ2-5, with D perhaps TRBD2 (7 bases). The CDR3 is 15 amino acids. Trimming removed 2 bases at V and 5 bases at J, with 16 bases between. Germline assignment: CDR1 SGHNT and CDR2 YYREEE (reference sequence). The CDR3 region is CASSFGGGAGETQYF. CDR3 DNA sequence: TGTGCCAGCAGCTTTGGTGGGGGGGCAGGGGAGACCCAGTACTTC.

The chain carries TRBV20-1 and TRBJ1-2; a weak D match, TRBD1 (6 bases). Trimming stripped 3 bases from V and 0 bases from J, with 23 bases between. The CDR3 totals 18 residues. CDR1 is DFQATT and CDR2 is SNEGSKA in the germline V gene (reference sequence). The chain's CDR3 is CSASRQVGAGRANYGYTF. The CDR3 DNA follows: TGCAGTGCTAGTAGACAAGTGGGGGCAGGAAGAGCTAACTATGGCTACACCTTC.

In the case of this clone: A read error may account for a junction end that differs from germline. The J gene is TRBJ2-7, the V gene TRBV28, with 8 bases lining up with TRBD1. The germline CDR1 and CDR2 sequences are MDHEN and SYDVKM. The CDR3 contains 12 residues. The CDR3 region is CASSSGQGTVFF. Here the CDR3 DNA reads TGTGCCAGCAGTTCTGGACAGGGTACTGTTTTCTTC.

The chain is built from TRBV19 and TRBJ2-2; possible D gene TRBD1, 5 bases. Between the trimmed V and J ends, which lost 5 bases and 4 bases, there was a span of 14 bases. Germline CDR1 and CDR2: LNHDA and SQIVND (reference sequence). The CDR3 runs to 15 residues. The CDR3 nucleotides read TGTGCCAGTAGTCGGTTAGGGGCGAGCACCGGGGAGCTGTTTTTT. This sequence encodes CASSRLGASTGELFF. Complete variable domain (other parts from reference TRBV19 and TRBJ2-2): DGGITQSPKYLFRKEGQNVTLSCEQNLNHDAMYWYRQDPGQGLRLIYYSQIVNDFQKGDIAEGYSVSREKKESFPLTVTSAQKNPTAFYLCASSRLGASTGELFFGEGSRLTVL.

The chain carries TRBV5-4 and TRBJ2-3; maybe TRBD1 (5 bases). This CDR3 contains 14 residues. V was clipped by 2 bases and J by 6 bases, with 13 bases between them. CDR1 is SGHNT, CDR2 YYREEE, per germline (reference sequence). As DNA, the CDR3 is TGTGCCAGCAGCTTCTCGGAGCCAGGGGATACGCAGTATTTT. Its protein is CASSFSEPGDTQYF.

The chain has TRBV30 and TRBJ1-1; D gene ambiguous. The V gene's germline CDR1 is GTSNPN and CDR2 SVGIG (reference sequence). The length of the CDR3 is 14 residues. V lost 6 bases and J 3 bases, leaving 17 bases between the germline ends. In DNA form, the CDR3 reads TGTGCCTGTCGGTCTGGGCAGTATTACACTGAAGCTTTCTTT. This codes for CACRSGQYYTEAFF.

The chain is built from TRBV5-1 and TRBJ1-4; no firm D call. The CDR3 has 14 amino acids. The V gene lost 6 bases and the J gene lost 5 bases, with 14 bases spanning the gap. Germline assignment: CDR1 SGHRS and CDR2 YFSETQ. CDR3 nucleotide sequence: TGCGCCAGCACCCCCGAGGCCCTGAATGAAAAACTGTTTTTT. It encodes CASTPEALNEKLFF.